The clone carrying this T cell receptor beta chain occurred many times. No antigen is known for it. V shed 6 bases, J shed 4 bases, and the junction held 20 bases outside the gene matches. Germline V gene sequence: CDR1 MDHEN, CDR2 SYDVKM. This CDR3 comprises 18 residues. All of the isolated RNA was reverse transcribed, so expressed TCRB transcripts were sequenced. Repertoires were generated with immunoSEQ multiplex PCR, while TCRdb's copy carries only in-frame clones and drops some. Of almost 350,000 clones in the sample, 8% were seen once. This specimen belongs to a study of beta chain features in type 1 diabetes. Broader study findings: There were fewer insertions and more deletions at the VDJ junctions of type 1 diabetes patients. Shorter TCRB CDR3s, moderately but significantly so, marked every one of the four CD4+ subsets in Type 1 diabetes patients.

The V gene is TRBV28, the J gene TRBJ2-7; the match to TRBD1 covers 8 bases. The sample comprised central memory CD4+ T cells from blood. The origin of this receptor is a woman aged 18-35 years in good health. CDR3 nucleotides: TGTGCCAGCAGAGGGGGACAGGAGTTCCCCTACTCCCTTTACGAGCAGTACTTC. It encodes CASRGGQEFPYSLYEQYF.